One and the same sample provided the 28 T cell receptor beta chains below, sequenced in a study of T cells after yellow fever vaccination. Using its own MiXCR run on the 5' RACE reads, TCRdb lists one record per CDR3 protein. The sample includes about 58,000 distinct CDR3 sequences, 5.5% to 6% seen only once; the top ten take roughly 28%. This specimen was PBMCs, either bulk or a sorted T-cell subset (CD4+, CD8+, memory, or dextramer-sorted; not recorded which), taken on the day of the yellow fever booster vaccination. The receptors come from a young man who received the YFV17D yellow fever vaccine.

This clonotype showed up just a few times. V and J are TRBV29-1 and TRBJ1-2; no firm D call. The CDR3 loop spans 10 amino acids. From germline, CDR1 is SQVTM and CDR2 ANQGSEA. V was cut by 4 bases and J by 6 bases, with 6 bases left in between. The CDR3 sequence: CSVAVDGYTF. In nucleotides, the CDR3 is TGCAGCGTTGCCGTTGATGGCTACACCTTC.

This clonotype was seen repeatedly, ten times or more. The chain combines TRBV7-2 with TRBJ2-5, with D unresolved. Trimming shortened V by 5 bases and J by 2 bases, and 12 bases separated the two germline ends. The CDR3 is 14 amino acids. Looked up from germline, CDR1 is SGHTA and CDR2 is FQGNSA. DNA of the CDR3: TGTGCCAGCAGCGCCACAGTTAAGCAAGAGACCCAGTACTTC. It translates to CASSATVKQETQYF. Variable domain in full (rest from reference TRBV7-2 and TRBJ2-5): GAGVSQSPSNKVTEKGKDVELRCDPISGHTALYWYRQSLGQGLEFLIYFQGNSAPDKSGLPSDRFSAERTGGSVSTLTIQRTQQEDSAVYLCASSATVKQETQYFGPGTRLLVL.

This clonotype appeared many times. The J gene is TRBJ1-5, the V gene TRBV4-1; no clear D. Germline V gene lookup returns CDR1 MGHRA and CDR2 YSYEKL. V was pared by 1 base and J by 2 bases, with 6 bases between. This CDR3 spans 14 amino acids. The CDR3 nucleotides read TGCGCCAGCAGCCAAGTTGAGGGCAATCAGCCCCAGCATTTT. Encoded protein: CASSQVEGNQPQHF.

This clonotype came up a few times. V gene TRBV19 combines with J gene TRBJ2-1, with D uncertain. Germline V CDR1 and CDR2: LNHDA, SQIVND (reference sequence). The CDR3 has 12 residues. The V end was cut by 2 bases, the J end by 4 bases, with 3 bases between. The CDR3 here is CASSIRYNEQFF. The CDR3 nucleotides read TGTGCCAGTAGTATAAGGTACAATGAGCAGTTCTTC.

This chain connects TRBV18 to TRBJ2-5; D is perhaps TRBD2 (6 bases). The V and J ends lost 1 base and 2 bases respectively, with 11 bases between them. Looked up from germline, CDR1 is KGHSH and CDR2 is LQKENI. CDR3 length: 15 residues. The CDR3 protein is CASSPQWGDQETQYF. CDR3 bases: TGTGCCAGCTCACCACAATGGGGGGATCAAGAGACCCAGTACTTC.

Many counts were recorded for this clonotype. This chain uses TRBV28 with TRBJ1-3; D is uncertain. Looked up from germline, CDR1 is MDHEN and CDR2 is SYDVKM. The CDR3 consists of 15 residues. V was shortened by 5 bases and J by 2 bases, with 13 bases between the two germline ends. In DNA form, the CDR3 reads TGTGCCAGCAGTCAGATCTACCCCCCTGGAAACACCATATATTTT. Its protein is CASSQIYPPGNTIYF.

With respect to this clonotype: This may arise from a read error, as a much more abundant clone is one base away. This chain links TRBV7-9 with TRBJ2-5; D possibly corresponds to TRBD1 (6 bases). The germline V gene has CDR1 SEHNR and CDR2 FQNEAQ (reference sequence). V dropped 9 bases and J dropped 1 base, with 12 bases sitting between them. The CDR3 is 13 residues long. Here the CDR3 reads CARNTGFQETQYF. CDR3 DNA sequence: TGTGCCAGGAATACAGGGTTCCAAGAGACCCAGTACTTC. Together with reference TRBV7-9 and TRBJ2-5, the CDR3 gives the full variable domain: DTGVSQNPRHKITKRGQNVTFRCDPISEHNRLYWYRQTLGQGPEFLTYFQNEAQLEKSRLLSDRFSAERPKGSFSTLEIQRTEQGDSAMYLCARNTGFQETQYFGPGTRLLVL.

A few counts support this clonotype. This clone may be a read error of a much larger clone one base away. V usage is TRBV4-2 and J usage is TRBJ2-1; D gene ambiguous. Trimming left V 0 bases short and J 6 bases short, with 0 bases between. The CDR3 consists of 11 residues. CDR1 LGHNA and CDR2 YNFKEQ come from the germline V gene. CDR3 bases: TGTGCCAGCAGCCAAGACAATGAGCAGTTCTTC. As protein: CASSQDNEQFF.

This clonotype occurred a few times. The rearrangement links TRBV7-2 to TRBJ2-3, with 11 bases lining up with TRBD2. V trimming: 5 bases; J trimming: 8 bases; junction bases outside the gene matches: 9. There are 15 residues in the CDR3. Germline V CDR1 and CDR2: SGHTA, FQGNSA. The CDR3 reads CASSPKLAGEGTQYF. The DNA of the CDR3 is TGTGCCAGCAGCCCCAAACTAGCGGGGGAAGGTACGCAGTATTTT.

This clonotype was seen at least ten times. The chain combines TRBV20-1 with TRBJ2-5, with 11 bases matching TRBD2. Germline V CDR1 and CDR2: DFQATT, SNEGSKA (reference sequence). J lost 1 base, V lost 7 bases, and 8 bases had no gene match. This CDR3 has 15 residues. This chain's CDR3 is CSVTSGDYPQETQYF. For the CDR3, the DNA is TGCAGTGTGACTAGCGGGGACTACCCCCAAGAGACCCAGTACTTC.

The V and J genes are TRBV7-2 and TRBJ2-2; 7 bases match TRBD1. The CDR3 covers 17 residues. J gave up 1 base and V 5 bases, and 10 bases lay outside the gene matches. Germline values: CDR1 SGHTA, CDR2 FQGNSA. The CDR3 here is CASSPKDRQGNTGELFF. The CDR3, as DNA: TGTGCCAGCAGCCCAAAAGACCGACAGGGGAACACCGGGGAGCTGTTTTTT.

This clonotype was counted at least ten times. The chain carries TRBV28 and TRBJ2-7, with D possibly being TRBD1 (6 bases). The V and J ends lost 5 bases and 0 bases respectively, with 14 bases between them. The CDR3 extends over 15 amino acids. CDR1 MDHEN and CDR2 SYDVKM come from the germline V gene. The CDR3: CASSGQLDGSYEQYV. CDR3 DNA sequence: TGTGCCAGCAGTGGACAGTTAGATGGCTCCTACGAGCAGTACGTC.

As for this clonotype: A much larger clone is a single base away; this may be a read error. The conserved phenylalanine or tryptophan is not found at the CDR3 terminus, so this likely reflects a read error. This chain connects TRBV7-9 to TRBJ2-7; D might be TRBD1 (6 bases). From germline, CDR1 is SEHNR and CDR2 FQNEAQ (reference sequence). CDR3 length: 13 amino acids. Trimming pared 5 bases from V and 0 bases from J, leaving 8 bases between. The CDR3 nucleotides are TGTGCCAGCAGCGGGGACAACTCCTACGAGCAGTACTCC. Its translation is CASSGDNSYEQYS.

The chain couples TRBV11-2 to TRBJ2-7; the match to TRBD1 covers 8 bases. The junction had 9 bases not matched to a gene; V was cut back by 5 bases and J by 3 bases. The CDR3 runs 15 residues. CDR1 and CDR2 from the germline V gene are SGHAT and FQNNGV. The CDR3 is CASSDHGTGYYEQYF. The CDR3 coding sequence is TGTGCCAGCAGCGACCACGGGACAGGATACTACGAGCAGTACTTC.

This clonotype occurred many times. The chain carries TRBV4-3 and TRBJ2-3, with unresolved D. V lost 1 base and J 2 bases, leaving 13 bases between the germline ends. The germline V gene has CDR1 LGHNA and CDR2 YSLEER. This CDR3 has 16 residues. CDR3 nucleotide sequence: TGCGCCAGCAGCCAAGTTAAGGGATTTGTCACAGATACGCAGTATTTT. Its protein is CASSQVKGFVTDTQYF.

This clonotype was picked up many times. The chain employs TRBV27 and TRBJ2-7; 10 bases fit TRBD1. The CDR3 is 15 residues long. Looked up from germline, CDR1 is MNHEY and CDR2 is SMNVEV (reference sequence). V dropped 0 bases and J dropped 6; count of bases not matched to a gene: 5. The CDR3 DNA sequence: TGTGCCAGCAGTTTATCCGGGACAGGGGAGAGCGAGCAGTACTTC. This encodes CASSLSGTGESEQYF.

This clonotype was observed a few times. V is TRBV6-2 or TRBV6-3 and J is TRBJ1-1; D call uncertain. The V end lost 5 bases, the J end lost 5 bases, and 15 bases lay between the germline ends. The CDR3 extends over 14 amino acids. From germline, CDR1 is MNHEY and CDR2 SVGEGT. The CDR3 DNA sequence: TGTGCCAGCAGTACCCGTGTGGGTTGGACTGAAGCTTTCTTT. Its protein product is CASSTRVGWTEAFF.

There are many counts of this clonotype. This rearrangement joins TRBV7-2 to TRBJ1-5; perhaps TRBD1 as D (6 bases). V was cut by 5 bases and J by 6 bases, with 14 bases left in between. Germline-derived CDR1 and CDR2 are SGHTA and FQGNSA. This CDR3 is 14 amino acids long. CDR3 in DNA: TGTGCCAGCAGCCCTAACAGGGATGGTCAGCCCCAGCATTTT. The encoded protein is CASSPNRDGQPQHF.

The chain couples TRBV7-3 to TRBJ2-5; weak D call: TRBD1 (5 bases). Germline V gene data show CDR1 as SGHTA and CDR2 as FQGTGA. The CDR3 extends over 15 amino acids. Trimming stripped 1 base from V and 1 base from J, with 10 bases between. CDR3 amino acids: CASSLRHDSQETQYF. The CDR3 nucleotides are TGTGCCAGCAGCTTAAGGCACGACAGCCAAGAGACCCAGTACTTC.

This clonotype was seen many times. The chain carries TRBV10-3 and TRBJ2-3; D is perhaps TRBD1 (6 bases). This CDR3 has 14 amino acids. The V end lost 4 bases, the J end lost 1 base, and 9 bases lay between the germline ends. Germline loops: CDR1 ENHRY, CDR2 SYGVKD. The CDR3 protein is CAISAAGGTDTQYF. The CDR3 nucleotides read TGTGCCATCAGTGCGGCAGGGGGCACAGATACGCAGTATTTT.

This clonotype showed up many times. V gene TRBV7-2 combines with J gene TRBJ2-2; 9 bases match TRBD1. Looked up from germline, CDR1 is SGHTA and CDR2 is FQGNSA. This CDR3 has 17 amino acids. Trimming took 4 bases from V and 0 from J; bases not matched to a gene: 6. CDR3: CASSSSDRGSNTGELFF. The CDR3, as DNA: TGTGCCAGCAGCTCGTCGGACAGGGGCTCGAACACCGGGGAGCTGTTTTTT.

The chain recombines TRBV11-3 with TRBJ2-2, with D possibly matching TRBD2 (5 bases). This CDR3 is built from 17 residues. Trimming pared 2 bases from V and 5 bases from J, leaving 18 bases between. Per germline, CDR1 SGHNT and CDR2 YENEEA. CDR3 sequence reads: CASSLTGREVLTGELFF. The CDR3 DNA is TGTGCCAGCAGCTTAACCGGCCGGGAAGTCTTAACCGGGGAGCTGTTTTTT.

DNA for the CDR3: TGCGCCAGCAGCTTTCGGAGCATGAACACTGAAGCTTTCTTT. This gives the protein CASSFRSMNTEAFF. The chain combines TRBV5-1 with TRBJ1-1; D remains ambiguous. This CDR3 region has 14 residues. The germline V and J ends were trimmed by 2 bases and 0 bases, with 8 bases remaining between them. Germline V gene lookup returns CDR1 SGHRS and CDR2 YFSETQ.

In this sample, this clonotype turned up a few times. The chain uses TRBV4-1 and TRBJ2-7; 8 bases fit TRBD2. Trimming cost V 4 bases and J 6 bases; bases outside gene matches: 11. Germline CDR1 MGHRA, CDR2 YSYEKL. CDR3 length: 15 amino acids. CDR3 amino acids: CASSRVATSGGEQYF. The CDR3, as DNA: TGCGCCAGCAGCCGGGTCGCAACTAGCGGAGGCGAGCAGTACTTC.

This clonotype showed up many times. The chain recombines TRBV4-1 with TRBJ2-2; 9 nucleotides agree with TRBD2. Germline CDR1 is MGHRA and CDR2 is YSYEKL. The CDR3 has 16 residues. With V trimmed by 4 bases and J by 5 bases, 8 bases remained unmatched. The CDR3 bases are TGCGCCAGCAGCCTGATGCGGGGGGGGCGGACCGGGGAGCTGTTTTTT. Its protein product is CASSLMRGGRTGELFF.

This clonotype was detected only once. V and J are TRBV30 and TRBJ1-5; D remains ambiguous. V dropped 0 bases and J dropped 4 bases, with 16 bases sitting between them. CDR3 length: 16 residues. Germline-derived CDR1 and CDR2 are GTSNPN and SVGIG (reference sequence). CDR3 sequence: CAWSVGVVGKNQPQHF. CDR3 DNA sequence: TGTGCCTGGAGTGTAGGAGTGGTCGGGAAAAATCAGCCCCAGCATTTT.

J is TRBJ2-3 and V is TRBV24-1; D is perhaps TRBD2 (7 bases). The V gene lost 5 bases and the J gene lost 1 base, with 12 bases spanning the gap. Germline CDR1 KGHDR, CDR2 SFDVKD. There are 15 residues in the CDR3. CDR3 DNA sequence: TGTGCCACCAGTGCTGGGGAGGGGGGCACAGATACGCAGTATTTT. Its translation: CATSAGEGGTDTQYF.

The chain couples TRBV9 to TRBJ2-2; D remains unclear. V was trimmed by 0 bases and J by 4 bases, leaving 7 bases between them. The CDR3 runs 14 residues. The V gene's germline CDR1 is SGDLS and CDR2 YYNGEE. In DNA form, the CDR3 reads TGTGCCAGCAGCGTAGGGGTTACCACCGGGGAGCTGTTTTTT. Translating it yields CASSVGVTTGELFF.